This TCR beta chain was retrieved from a study of blood T cell repertoires in COVID-19. CDR3 length equals 14 residues. Trimming at V came to 6 bases and at J to 4 bases, leaving 6 bases not matched to a gene. Germline V gene lookup returns CDR1 MDHEN and CDR2 SYDVKM. Original data processing: Estimated nucleated cell counts came from reference gene primer amplification. TCRdb keeps only in-frame clones here, not all; method: immunoSEQ multiplex PCR. V, J and clone size reflect that table, while D and trimming were determined from the DNA. The table lists fewer than 500,000 clones, more than 75% of them singletons. Which cohort a participant joined came from the clinical history participants gave.

The specimen was PBMCs or T cells enriched from blood (not recorded which). The J gene is TRBJ1-5, the V gene TRBV28, with 7 bases lining up with TRBD1. This sequence originates from a woman aged 25-40 years with acute COVID-19. CDR3 loop: CASSRSTGNQPQHF. The CDR3 nucleotides are TGTGCCAGCAGCCGATCGACAGGGAATCAGCCCCAGCATTTT.